What follows are 27 T cell receptor beta chains derived from one specimen sequenced in a study of T cell repertoires in cytomegalovirus infection. Their antigen targets remain unknown. Via MiXCR, TCRdb re-called the reads, giving one row per CDR3 protein. Here the sample spans 550,000 to 700,000 distinct CDR3 sequences, roughly 43% being singletons. The starting material was cultured PBMCs, obtained from culture after CMV antigen stimulation. All receptors derive from a human donor in good health (CMV status not recorded). Some clones in this sample may be carry-over from other donors' samples.

This clonotype was observed a few times. This rearrangement joins TRBV12-3 or TRBV12-4 to TRBJ1-5; D is ambiguous. CDR3 length: 15 amino acids. The V and J ends lost 3 bases and 3 bases respectively, with 12 bases between them. The DNA of the CDR3 is TGTGCCAGCAGTTTTAGGGCCGAGACCAATCAGCCCCAGCATTTT. This sequence encodes CASSFRAETNQPQHF.

This clonotype was seen more than once but under ten times. The J gene is TRBJ2-7, the V gene TRBV7-2, with 7 bases that match TRBD1. This CDR3 region has 15 residues. The junction had 13 bases not matched to a gene; V was cut back by 5 bases and J by 6 bases. The germline CDR1 and CDR2 sequences are SGHTA and FQGNSA. As DNA, the CDR3 is TGTGCCAGCAGCACCTCGACAGGGATATTCGGCGAGCAGTACTTC. Protein sequence: CASSTSTGIFGEQYF.

This clonotype was found a few times. The chain links TRBV7-9 to TRBJ2-3, with 9 bases fitting TRBD2. Germline V gene lookup returns CDR1 SEHNR and CDR2 FQNEAQ (reference sequence). The V and J ends lost 3 bases and 6 bases, in that order; junction bases with no gene match: 13. The CDR3 length is 17 residues. The CDR3, as DNA: TGTGCCAGCAGCTTCAGGGCTAGCGGGAACCCGGGGGATACGCAGTATTTT. It translates to CASSFRASGNPGDTQYF.

V usage is TRBV28 and J usage is TRBJ1-1; D not resolved. This CDR3 region has 13 residues. The V gene lost 3 bases and the J gene lost 3 bases, with 8 bases spanning the gap. Germline V gene sequence: CDR1 MDHEN, CDR2 SYDVKM. CDR3 amino acids: CASSFPHHTEAFF. The CDR3, as DNA: TGTGCCAGCAGTTTCCCCCACCACACTGAAGCTTTCTTT.

The chain employs TRBV7-6 and TRBJ2-1; D is unresolved. CDR1 is SGHVS, CDR2 FNYEAQ, per germline. The CDR3 covers 13 residues. Trimming removed 8 bases at V and 3 bases at J, with 11 bases between. For the CDR3, the DNA is TGTGCCAGCCGACAAGACGGCTACAATGAGCAGTTCTTC. Translated: CASRQDGYNEQFF.

Turning to this clonotype: One end of the junction does not line up with germline, which may come from a read error. The chain is built from TRBV7-9 and TRBJ1-2, with unresolved D. There are 15 residues in the CDR3. In germline, CDR1 is SEHNR, CDR2 FQNEAQ (reference sequence). Here the CDR3 DNA reads TGTGCCAGCAGTTTAGACGGGATGAGTATGGATGGCTACACCTTC. It encodes CASSLDGMSMDGYTF.

The DNA for the CDR3 is TGCGCCAGCAGCCAAGAATTGGGGTTGAACACTGAAGCTTTCTTT. Protein product: CASSQELGLNTEAFF. This sequence joins TRBV4-1 and TRBJ1-1, with no clear D. Germline-derived CDR1 and CDR2 are MGHRA and YSYEKL. Trimming pared 0 bases from V and 0 bases from J, leaving 8 bases between. The CDR3 contains 15 residues.

This rearrangement joins TRBV2 to TRBJ1-2; 11 bases map to TRBD1. Per the germline V gene, CDR1 is SNHLY and CDR2 is FYNNEI. The CDR3 has 14 residues. Trimming at V came to 9 bases and at J to 5 bases, leaving 8 bases not matched to a gene. CDR3 in amino acids: CASLRDRGTYGYTF. The CDR3 DNA reads TGTGCCAGTCTCCGGGACAGGGGGACTTATGGCTACACCTTC.

This chain links TRBV12-3 or TRBV12-4 with TRBJ1-1; D is unclear. V shed 7 bases and J shed 4 bases, with 19 bases lying between them. This CDR3 has 15 residues. This CDR3 is CASNPNRGYGTEAFF. DNA of the CDR3: TGTGCCAGCAATCCCAACCGCGGCTACGGCACTGAAGCTTTCTTT.

This clonotype was observed a few times. V usage is TRBV15 and J usage is TRBJ2-7, with D perhaps TRBD1 (6 bases). Per the germline V gene, CDR1 is LNHNV and CDR2 is YYDKDF (reference sequence). Trimming took 1 base from V and 6 from J, leaving 16 bases between them. CDR3 size: 15 residues. The CDR3 here is CATSRGTVRGTEQYF. The CDR3 nucleotides are TGTGCCACCAGCAGAGGGACAGTCCGCGGCACCGAGCAGTACTTC.

V is TRBV18 and J is TRBJ2-7; D gene ambiguous. The germline V and J ends were trimmed by 1 base and 3 bases, with 7 bases remaining between them. The CDR3 consists of 13 residues. Germline V gene data show CDR1 as KGHSH and CDR2 as LQKENI. The CDR3 nucleotides are TGTGCCAGCTCACCACAAGTAATCTACGAGCAGTACTTC. It translates to CASSPQVIYEQYF.

The chain recombines TRBV6-5 with TRBJ2-5; possibly TRBD1 for D (6 bases). Germline lookup yields CDR1 MNHEY and CDR2 SVGAGI. This CDR3 comprises 15 residues. Trimming shortened V by 5 bases and J by 1 base, and 14 bases separated the two germline ends. The chain's CDR3 is CASSPPWGRQETQYF. The CDR3 bases are TGTGCCAGCAGTCCCCCTTGGGGGCGCCAAGAGACCCAGTACTTC.

This chain uses TRBV19 with TRBJ2-2, with 9 bases fitting TRBD1. Germline V CDR1 and CDR2: LNHDA, SQIVND (reference sequence). The CDR3 consists of 15 residues. V was pared by 4 bases and J by 4 bases, with 4 bases of the junction left unmatched. The CDR3 here is CASSTTGGGTGELFF. The CDR3 DNA follows: TGTGCCAGTAGTACCACAGGGGGCGGCACCGGGGAGCTGTTTTTT.

The sample holds a few counts of this clonotype. The chain is built from TRBV10-3 and TRBJ2-3; TRBD2 matches at 8 bases. The CDR3 has 14 amino acids. The germline CDR1 and CDR2 sequences are ENHRY and SYGVKD. Unmatched junction bases numbered 2, after V lost 3 bases and J lost 3 bases. The CDR3 nucleotides are TGTGCCATCAGTGAAAGACTAGCGACAGATACGCAGTATTTT. This translates into CAISERLATDTQYF.

This clonotype occurred many times. V is TRBV12-3 or TRBV12-4 and J is TRBJ2-5, with D possibly being TRBD1 (5 bases). Between the trimmed V and J ends, which lost 7 bases and 4 bases, there was a span of 16 bases. The CDR3 has 14 amino acids. The CDR3 loop reads CASTPLGRGETQYF. The CDR3 DNA reads as TGTGCCAGCACTCCCCTCGGTAGGGGAGAGACCCAGTACTTC.

This clonotype has only a few counts. The V gene is TRBV25-1, the J gene TRBJ2-5, with 9 bases that match TRBD2. The germline V gene has CDR1 MGHDK and CDR2 SYGVNS. CDR3 length: 17 amino acids. The ends lost 1 base at V and 2 bases at J; junction bases unmatched: 8. The CDR3 DNA reads TGTGCCAGCAGTGAATGGGGCGGGGGGGCTTCACAAGAGACCCAGTACTTC. This translates into CASSEWGGGASQETQYF.

This chain links TRBV20-1 with TRBJ2-7; 11 bases match TRBD2. The germline gives CDR1 DFQATT, CDR2 SNEGSKA (reference sequence). The V and J ends lost 0 bases and 2 bases, in that order; junction bases with no gene match: 15. CDR3 length equals 19 residues. The CDR3 DNA reads TGCAGTGCTAGAGATTCTCGCCTAGCGGGGGGCGAGGGAGCCTACGAGCAGTACTTC. Protein: CSARDSRLAGGEGAYEQYF.

The chain is built from TRBV7-2 and TRBJ2-6, with 8 bases that match TRBD1. Germline V CDR1 and CDR2: SGHTA, FQGNSA. This CDR3 has 19 residues. V dropped 5 bases and J dropped 1; count of bases not matched to a gene: 13. The CDR3 protein is CASSLTLGRGRSGANVLTF. CDR3 coding DNA: TGTGCCAGCAGCCTAACCCTGGGCAGGGGGCGTTCTGGGGCCAACGTCCTGACTTTC.

The chain has TRBV6-2 or TRBV6-3 and TRBJ1-1; TRBD1 matches 10 bases. J was trimmed by 4 bases and V by 6 bases; bases with no gene match: 2. Germline CDR1 and CDR2: MNHEY and SVGEGT. CDR3 length equals 13 residues. This CDR3 reads CASRRDRGTEAFF. CDR3 DNA sequence: TGTGCCAGCAGGCGGGACAGGGGCACTGAAGCTTTCTTT.

This clonotype was observed a single time. An end of the junction does not agree with germline; a read error may underlie this. The chain carries TRBV6-1 and TRBJ2-3; D is undetermined. Germline V gives CDR1 MNHNS, CDR2 SASEGT. This CDR3 has 12 residues. The CDR3 bases are TGTGTCAGCAGCTCCCGCGCAGATACGCAGTATTTT. Protein sequence: CVSSSRADTQYF.

In its sample, this clonotype was seen a few times. V usage is TRBV6-7 and J usage is TRBJ2-5; D remains ambiguous. TRBV6-7 is an open reading frame whose function is uncertain. The CDR3 totals 11 residues. Trimming removed 1 base from V and 7 bases from J, with 4 bases in between. DNA of the CDR3: TGTGCCAGCAGTTACTGGGGGACCCAGTACTTC. It specifies CASSYWGTQYF.

The V and J genes are TRBV2 and TRBJ1-4; 7 bases match TRBD1. CDR3 length: 13 amino acids. The germline gives CDR1 SNHLY, CDR2 FYNNEI. Trimming took 11 bases from V and 5 from J; bases not matched to a gene: 8. The CDR3 nucleotides read TGTGCCGTCTCCGGGACAGCGAATGAAAAACTGTTTTTT. This translates into CAVSGTANEKLFF.

This clonotype came up a few times. The chain couples TRBV7-8 to TRBJ2-5; 8 bases align to TRBD2. CDR3 length: 17 residues. J gave up 5 bases and V 5 bases, and 16 bases lay outside the gene matches. CDR1 SGHVS and CDR2 FQNEAQ come from the germline V gene. As DNA, the CDR3 is TGTGCCAGCAGCCCGGCAGGCGCTTCGGGGGGGCAGGAGACCCAGTACTTC. Amino acid sequence: CASSPAGASGGQETQYF.

The chain links TRBV7-2 to TRBJ2-2; TRBD1 matches at 7 bases. V trimming: 6 bases; J trimming: 1 base; junction bases outside the gene matches: 2. CDR1 and CDR2 from the germline V gene are SGHTA and FQGNSA. CDR3 size: 14 residues. The CDR3 spells CASRRGLNTGELFF. The CDR3 DNA sequence: TGTGCCAGCAGAAGGGGGCTGAACACCGGGGAGCTGTTTTTT. The full variable domain, completed using reference TRBV7-2 and TRBJ2-2, is GAGVSQSPSNKVTEKGKDVELRCDPISGHTALYWYRQSLGQGLEFLIYFQGNSAPDKSGLPSDRFSAERTGGSVSTLTIQRTQQEDSAVYLCASRRGLNTGELFFGEGSRLTVL.

This CDR3 reads CASSNPQGGNEQFF. DNA for the CDR3: TGTGCCAGCAGCAACCCCCAGGGGGGCAATGAGCAGTTCTTC. V and J are TRBV11-3 and TRBJ2-1, with TRBD1 as a possible D gene (7 bases). The germline CDR1 and CDR2 sequences are SGHNT and YENEEA. This CDR3 has 14 amino acids. V was pared by 5 bases and J by 6 bases, with 14 bases between.

This clonotype was seen a handful of times. This sequence joins TRBV18 and TRBJ1-2, with D unclear. Germline V CDR1 and CDR2: KGHSH, LQKENI. Trimming removed 2 bases from V and 4 bases from J, with 11 bases in between. The CDR3 is made up of 14 amino acids. The CDR3 DNA is TGTGCCAGCTCACCAAACTCTGGCGTCTATGGCTACACCTTC. Amino acids: CASSPNSGVYGYTF.

V is TRBV7-9 and J is TRBJ2-5, with unresolved D. The CDR3 has 11 amino acids. V was trimmed by 4 bases and J by 7 bases, leaving 7 bases between them. Germline CDR1 reads SEHNR; CDR2 reads FQNEAQ (reference sequence). The CDR3 spells CASSYLVTQYF. The CDR3 DNA reads as TGTGCCAGCAGCTATCTGGTGACCCAGTACTTC.